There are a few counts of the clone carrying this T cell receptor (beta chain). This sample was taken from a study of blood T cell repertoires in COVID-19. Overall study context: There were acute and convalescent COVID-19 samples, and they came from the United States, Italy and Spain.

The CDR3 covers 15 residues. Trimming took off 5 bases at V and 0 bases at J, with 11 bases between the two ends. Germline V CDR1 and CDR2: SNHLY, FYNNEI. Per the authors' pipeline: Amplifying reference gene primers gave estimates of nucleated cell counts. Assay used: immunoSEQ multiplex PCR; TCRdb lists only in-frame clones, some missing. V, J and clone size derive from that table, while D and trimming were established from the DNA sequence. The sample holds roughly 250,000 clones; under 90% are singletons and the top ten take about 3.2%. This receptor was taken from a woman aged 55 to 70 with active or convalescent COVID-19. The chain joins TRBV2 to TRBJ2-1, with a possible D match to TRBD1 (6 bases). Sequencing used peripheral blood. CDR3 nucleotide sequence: TGTGCCAGCAGTCGAGGGGGAGCCTCCTACAATGAGCAGTTCTTC. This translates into CASSRGGASYNEQFF.